The clone carrying this TCR beta chain was found once. As yet, its antigen is unknown. PCR primers comprised 60 Vbeta and 13 Jbeta primers. The method was immunoSEQ multiplex PCR; TCRdb's version includes in-frame clones alone and lacks a portion of them. The repertoire consists of some 150,000 clones, with 75% to 90% occurring once and the leading ten covering 4.5%. This specimen comes from a study of cytomegalovirus exposure and HLA in healthy donors. Study-level findings and limits: Fewer N-insertions than the roughly 630-donor mean were reportedly shown by an Asian-associated ancestry cluster in a later analysis. Later on, analysis showed that most CMV-associated TCR beta chains appeared to be HLA-restricted.

Germline V gene lookup returns CDR1 MGHDK and CDR2 SYGVNS. The CDR3 spans 15 residues. With V trimmed by 1 base and J by 7 bases, 6 bases remained unmatched. This sequence was found in a woman between 45 and 60 years old in good health and CMV-seropositive. Source material: PBMCs. The V and J genes are TRBV25-1 and TRBJ1-4; TRBD1 agrees at 7 bases. In DNA, the CDR3 is TGTGCCAGCAGTGAATGGAGGGGGCGGCGTGAAAAACTGTTTTTT. Its translation: CASSEWRGRREKLFF.